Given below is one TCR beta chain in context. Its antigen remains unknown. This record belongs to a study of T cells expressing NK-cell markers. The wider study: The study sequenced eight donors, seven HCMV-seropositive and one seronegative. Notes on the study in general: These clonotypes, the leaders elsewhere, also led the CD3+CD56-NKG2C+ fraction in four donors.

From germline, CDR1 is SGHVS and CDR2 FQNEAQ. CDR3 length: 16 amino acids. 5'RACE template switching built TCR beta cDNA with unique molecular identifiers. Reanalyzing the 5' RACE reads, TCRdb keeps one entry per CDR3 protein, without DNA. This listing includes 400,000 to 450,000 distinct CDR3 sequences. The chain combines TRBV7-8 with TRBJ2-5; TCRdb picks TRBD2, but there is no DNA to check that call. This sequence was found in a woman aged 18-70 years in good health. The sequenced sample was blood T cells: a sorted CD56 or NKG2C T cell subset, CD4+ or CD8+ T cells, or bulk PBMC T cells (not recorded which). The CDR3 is CASSSGQNGRAQTQYF. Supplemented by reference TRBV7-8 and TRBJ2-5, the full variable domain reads GAGVSQSPRYKVAKRGQDVALRCDPISGHVSLFWYQQALGQGPEFLTYFQNEAQLDKSGLPSDRFFAERPEGSVSTLKIQRTQQEDSAVYLCASSSGQNGRAQTQYFGPGTRLLVL.